Below are 18 T cell receptor beta chains sequenced from a single sample in a study of blood T cell repertoires in COVID-19. Assay used: immunoSEQ multiplex PCR; TCRdb lists only in-frame clones, some missing. The sample contains more than 95,000 clones, approximately 88% of which appear only once. Input material: peripheral blood. The receptors were gathered from a human donor in a cohort sampled during active COVID-19.

The chain combines TRBV3-1 (or the pseudogene TRBV3-2) with TRBJ1-1; 8 nucleotides line up with TRBD1. Looked up from germline, CDR1 is LGHDT and CDR2 is YNNKEL (reference sequence). The CDR3 length is 14 residues. The V segment lost 3 bases and the J segment 4 bases; nucleotides outside the gene matches: 4. The CDR3 reads CASSQTGQATEAFF. Written as DNA, the CDR3 is TGTGCCAGCAGCCAGACGGGACAGGCCACTGAAGCTTTCTTT.

The V gene is TRBV5-1, the J gene TRBJ2-7; possibly TRBD2 for D (7 bases). V lost 4 bases, J lost 0 bases, and 11 bases lay in between. Germline V gives CDR1 SGHRS, CDR2 YFSETQ. The CDR3 extends over 14 amino acids. CDR3 coding DNA: TGCGCCAGCAGCGTGGGGGGGCTCTCCTACGAGCAGTACTTC. This encodes CASSVGGLSYEQYF.

The J gene is TRBJ2-7, the V gene TRBV19, with D possibly matching TRBD1 (7 bases). Germline V gene data show CDR1 as LNHDA and CDR2 as SQIVND (reference sequence). This CDR3 is 12 amino acids long. V lost 6 bases to trimming and J lost 6 bases, with 12 bases between them. DNA for the CDR3: TGTGCCAGTAGCGCAGGGGGGCGCGAGCAGTACTTC. Amino acids: CASSAGGREQYF.

V and J are TRBV5-1 and TRBJ2-3; the match to TRBD2 covers 7 bases. Germline V CDR1 and CDR2: SGHRS, YFSETQ. The length of the CDR3 is 14 residues. Trimming removed 5 bases from V and 3 bases from J; junction bases left unmatched: 6. The CDR3 reads CASRRGLGTDTQYF. CDR3 in DNA: TGCGCCAGCAGGCGAGGACTAGGGACAGATACGCAGTATTTT.

The J gene is TRBJ1-3, the V gene TRBV9; D gene ambiguous. V was clipped by 2 bases and J by 0 bases, with 12 bases between them. The V gene's germline CDR1 is SGDLS and CDR2 YYNGEE. The CDR3 is 16 residues long. The CDR3 coding sequence is TGTGCCAGCAGCGTCGGCGGGGTAAGCTCTGGAAACACCATATATTTT. Translating it yields CASSVGGVSSGNTIYF.

The chain carries TRBV19 and TRBJ2-2, with D maybe TRBD2 (5 bases). Per germline, CDR1 LNHDA and CDR2 SQIVND (reference sequence). V lost 5 bases and J lost 0, with 10 bases in between. There are 15 residues in the CDR3. Here the CDR3 reads CASSQRFANTGELFF. DNA for the CDR3: TGTGCCAGTAGTCAGCGGTTCGCGAACACCGGGGAGCTGTTTTTT.

The genes are TRBV9 and TRBJ2-2, with D possibly matching TRBD2 (6 bases). The germline CDR1 and CDR2 sequences are SGDLS and YYNGEE. The V end was cut by 4 bases, the J end by 2 bases, with 18 bases between. The CDR3 contains 17 residues. In DNA form, the CDR3 reads TGTGCCAGCAGCCCCCCAGCGTGGAGGGTCAACACCGGGGAGCTGTTTTTT. This sequence encodes CASSPPAWRVNTGELFF.

V usage is TRBV27 and J usage is TRBJ2-7; TRBD2 matches at 10 bases. The CDR3 runs 15 residues. The V gene end was trimmed by 3 bases and the J gene end by 6 bases; junction bases not matched to a gene: 8. Looked up from germline, CDR1 is MNHEY and CDR2 is SMNVEV (reference sequence). The CDR3: CASSFFSLAGAEQYF. The DNA for the CDR3 is TGTGCCAGCAGTTTCTTTTCCCTAGCGGGAGCCGAGCAGTACTTC.

The chain carries TRBV7-9 and TRBJ2-1; D not resolved. V lost 7 bases, J lost 0 bases, and 19 bases lay in between. This CDR3 contains 17 residues. Germline lookup yields CDR1 SEHNR and CDR2 FQNEAQ (reference sequence). The CDR3 here is CASTLSPGGGSYNEQFF. CDR3 nucleotide sequence: TGTGCCAGCACCTTGTCCCCTGGCGGCGGCTCCTACAATGAGCAGTTCTTC.

The rearrangement uses TRBV19 and TRBJ2-3; 8 nucleotides agree with TRBD1. V lost 6 bases, J lost 6 bases, and 14 bases stayed unmatched. CDR1 and CDR2 from the germline V gene are LNHDA and SQIVND (reference sequence). The CDR3 extends over 16 amino acids. The CDR3 reads CASRDRGYSSTDTQYF. The CDR3 DNA sequence: TGTGCCAGTAGAGACAGGGGCTACAGTAGTACCGATACGCAGTATTTT.

The CDR3 nucleotides are TGTGCCAGCAGCCTGGGGAGGCAGCTCACAGATACGCAGTATTTT. The encoded protein is CASSLGRQLTDTQYF. The chain couples TRBV5-5 to TRBJ2-3, with D tentatively TRBD2 (6 bases). Germline assignment: CDR1 SGHKS and CDR2 YYEKEE (reference sequence). CDR3 length: 15 amino acids. The V end was cut by 4 bases, the J end by 2 bases, with 14 bases between.

The chain carries TRBV6-1 and TRBJ1-5, with D perhaps TRBD1 (6 bases). The CDR3 totals 15 residues. V was pared by 2 bases and J by 4 bases, with 12 bases between. From germline, CDR1 is MNHNS and CDR2 SASEGT. In nucleotides, the CDR3 is TGTGCCAGCAGTGAATTGGGACACGTAAATCAGCCCCAGCATTTT. Amino acids: CASSELGHVNQPQHF.

This clone has only one observation. The chain recombines TRBV19 with TRBJ1-4; TRBD1 might be the D (5 bases). The V gene lost 6 bases and the J gene lost 5 bases, with 13 bases spanning the gap. There are 14 residues in the CDR3. Germline V gene sequence: CDR1 LNHDA, CDR2 SQIVND (reference sequence). For the CDR3, the DNA is TGTGCCAGTAGGGCAGCGGGGGAGAATGAAAAACTGTTTTTT. This translates into CASRAAGENEKLFF.

In this sample, this clone turned up once. The rearrangement joins TRBV10-3 to TRBJ2-3; D ambiguous. The germline gives CDR1 ENHRY, CDR2 SYGVKD. V gave up 10 bases and J gave up 1 base, with 9 bases separating them. The CDR3 runs 12 residues. CDR3 sequence (DNA): TGTGCCACACAGAGCCGCACAGATACGCAGTATTTT. This encodes CATQSRTDTQYF.

V and J are TRBV5-1 and TRBJ1-6; weak D call: TRBD1 (5 bases). Germline-derived CDR1 and CDR2 are SGHRS and YFSETQ. The CDR3 runs 15 residues. Trimming shortened V by 4 bases and J by 7 bases, and 15 bases separated the two germline ends. CDR3 residues: CASSPFGDRNSPLHF. The CDR3 DNA is TGCGCCAGCAGCCCGTTCGGAGACAGAAATTCACCCCTCCACTTT.

The chain uses TRBV6-5 and TRBJ1-1, with D unresolved. The germline gives CDR1 MNHEY, CDR2 SVGAGI. There are 15 residues in the CDR3. V lost 7 bases and J 0 bases, leaving 15 bases between the germline ends. The CDR3 sequence: CASTLGRWMNTEAFF. In nucleotides, the CDR3 is TGTGCCAGCACCCTTGGCAGGTGGATGAACACTGAAGCTTTCTTT.

The J gene is TRBJ1-1, the V gene TRBV6-5; D unresolved. The CDR3 extends over 14 amino acids. V was pared by 8 bases and J by 1 base, with 14 bases between. Per germline, CDR1 MNHEY and CDR2 SVGAGI. The CDR3, as DNA: TGTGCCAGCCCAAGTTCCGGTGGGAACACTGAAGCTTTCTTT. Translation gives CASPSSGGNTEAFF.

The V and J genes are TRBV12-5 and TRBJ2-1, with TRBD2 matching 12 bases. CDR1 is LGHNT, CDR2 FRNRAP, per germline. The CDR3 sequence is 17 residues long. After removal of 8 bases from V and 6 bases from J, the junction contained 14 bases not matched to a gene. CDR3 sequence reads: CASRPPTKTSGSNEQFF. The CDR3 DNA reads as TGTGCTAGTCGACCTCCCACCAAGACTAGCGGGAGCAATGAGCAGTTCTTC.